Presented here are 32 T cell receptor beta chains from one specimen sequenced in a study of blood T cell repertoires in COVID-19. Generated by immunoSEQ multiplex PCR, the TCRdb table keeps only in-frame clones and is missing some. The profile shows fewer than 150,000 clones, approximately 85% of them singletons. Sequenced: peripheral blood. These receptors were taken from a human donor in a cohort sampled during active COVID-19.

The genes are TRBV11-2 and TRBJ2-7; 7 positions match TRBD2. Germline assignment: CDR1 SGHAT and CDR2 FQNNGV. The CDR3 length is 14 residues. V shed 8 bases, J shed 0 bases, and the junction held 7 bases outside the gene matches. The CDR3 DNA reads TGTGCCAGCCGAAAAGCGGGGACCTCCTACGAGCAGTACTTC. This translates into CASRKAGTSYEQYF.

The chain employs TRBV10-3 and TRBJ2-7; possible D gene TRBD1, 6 bases. Germline CDR1 and CDR2: ENHRY and SYGVKD. V lost 0 bases and J lost 2, with 11 bases in between. This CDR3 has 15 residues. The CDR3 DNA follows: TGTGCCATCAGTGAGTCCGGACAGATAACCTACGAGCAGTACTTC. Residues: CAISESGQITYEQYF.

This clone has just one count. The chain has TRBV28 and TRBJ2-3, with D tentatively TRBD1 (6 bases). The CDR3 has 14 residues. V shed 3 bases and J shed 3 bases, with 10 bases lying between them. Germline CDR1 MDHEN, CDR2 SYDVKM. For the CDR3, the DNA is TGTGCCAGCAGTTTCCTACAGGGAACAGATACGCAGTATTTT. Translation: CASSFLQGTDTQYF.

The chain links TRBV10-3 to TRBJ2-5; 11 nucleotides agree with TRBD2. With 4 bases clipped from V and 5 bases from J, the junction kept 6 bases outside the gene matches. CDR3 size: 15 residues. Germline CDR1 and CDR2: ENHRY and SYGVKD. DNA for the CDR3: TGTGCCATCAGTGGGACTAGCGGGCTCGGGGAGACCCAGTACTTC. Its protein product is CAISGTSGLGETQYF.

This chain joins TRBV9 and TRBJ2-1, with 10 bases lining up with TRBD1. Germline V gene data show CDR1 as SGDLS and CDR2 as YYNGEE. This CDR3 has 15 residues. V trimming: 3 bases; J trimming: 7 bases; junction bases outside the gene matches: 7. The CDR3 coding sequence is TGTGCCAGCAGCGCCCACGGGACAGGGGATAATGAGCAGTTCTTC. Protein sequence: CASSAHGTGDNEQFF.

The chain combines TRBV7-2 with TRBJ2-5; the match to TRBD1 covers 7 bases. This CDR3 contains 14 residues. V lost 4 bases, J lost 4 bases, and 6 bases stayed unmatched. The germline V gene has CDR1 SGHTA and CDR2 FQGNSA. Written as DNA, the CDR3 is TGTGCCAGCAGCTCCGCAGCAGGGGGAGAGACCCAGTACTTC. Protein: CASSSAAGGETQYF. The variable domain in full, with the rest retrieved from reference TRBV7-2 and TRBJ2-5, is GAGVSQSPSNKVTEKGKDVELRCDPISGHTALYWYRQSLGQGLEFLIYFQGNSAPDKSGLPSDRFSAERTGGSVSTLTIQRTQQEDSAVYLCASSSAAGGETQYFGPGTRLLVL.

This chain links TRBV21-1 with TRBJ2-7; TRBD2 is taken as the D call from the table, unchecked against the DNA. TRBV21-1 is noted as a pseudogene. CDR3 length: 16 amino acids. Here the CDR3 reads CASSKGPAGASYEQYF. The CDR3 DNA follows: TGTGCCAGCAGCAAAGGTCCAGCGGGGGCGTCCTACGAGCAGTACTTC.

The CDR3 reads CASSPRDRGGTGELFF. The CDR3 bases are TGTGCCAGCAGCCCCCGGGACAGGGGAGGAACCGGGGAGCTGTTTTTT. The chain is built from TRBV7-6 and TRBJ2-2; 10 nucleotides line up with TRBD1. Looked up from germline, CDR1 is SGHVS and CDR2 is FNYEAQ. Trimming at V came to 5 bases and at J to 5 bases, leaving 8 bases not matched to a gene. CDR3 length equals 16 residues.

The V and J genes are TRBV12-3 or TRBV12-4 and TRBJ1-2; D gene ambiguous. The V gene lost 10 bases and the J gene lost 2 bases, with 11 bases spanning the gap. The CDR3 has 12 amino acids. CDR3 sequence: CATTGINYGYTF. In DNA form, the CDR3 reads TGTGCCACTACGGGGATAAACTATGGCTACACCTTC.

This rearrangement joins TRBV29-1 to TRBJ1-1; TRBD1 might be the D (6 bases). V lost 7 bases and J lost 1, with 16 bases in between. Germline values: CDR1 SQVTM, CDR2 ANQGSEA. CDR3 size: 14 residues. CDR3 coding DNA: TGCAGCGCTACGGATCGGGACAAGAACACTGAAGCTTTCTTT. Translating it yields CSATDRDKNTEAFF.

The rearrangement uses TRBV3-1 (or the pseudogene TRBV3-2) and TRBJ1-1, with TRBD1 identical over 9 bases. The germline V gene has CDR1 LGHDT and CDR2 YNNKEL (reference sequence). V lost 4 bases and J lost 4; bases outside the gene matches: 7. This CDR3 has 15 residues. The CDR3 coding sequence is TGTGCCAGCAGCCCCCACAGGGGGCAAAGCACTGAAGCTTTCTTT. This sequence encodes CASSPHRGQSTEAFF.

The CDR3 DNA is TGCGCCAGCAGCCCAGTGACTAGGGGACAGGAGACCCAGTACTTC. The encoded protein is CASSPVTRGQETQYF. The chain recombines TRBV5-1 with TRBJ2-5, with D maybe TRBD1 (7 bases). V dropped 4 bases and J dropped 5 bases, with 18 bases sitting between them. Germline CDR1 and CDR2: SGHRS and YFSETQ. The CDR3 spans 15 residues.

This clone was observed once. The chain uses TRBV20-1 and TRBJ2-7; 9 nucleotides agree with TRBD1. Per germline, CDR1 DFQATT and CDR2 SNEGSKA (reference sequence). The CDR3 contains 14 residues. V gave up 6 bases and J gave up 1 base; unmatched junction bases: 7. DNA for the CDR3: TGCAGTGCGAGTACAGGGGGCCGGTCCTACGAGCAGTACTTC. Protein product: CSASTGGRSYEQYF.

V is TRBV16 and J is TRBJ2-3; a weak D match, TRBD1 (6 bases). The CDR3 spans 14 residues. Germline CDR1 reads KGHSY; CDR2 reads FQNENV. V lost 4 bases to trimming and J lost 2 bases, with 10 bases between them. The CDR3 region is CASSPGHSTDTQYF. CDR3 bases: TGTGCCAGCAGCCCGGGACACTCCACAGATACGCAGTATTTT.

This clone was observed once. This sequence joins TRBV18 and TRBJ1-1; possible D gene TRBD1, 5 bases. V shed 2 bases and J shed 7 bases, with 11 bases lying between them. CDR3 size: 13 residues. Germline V lookup: CDR1 KGHSH, CDR2 LQKENI. The CDR3 DNA follows: TGTGCCAGCTCACCAGGAATGACAGTTGAAGCTTTCTTT. Encoded protein: CASSPGMTVEAFF.

The chain joins TRBV3-1 (or the pseudogene TRBV3-2) to TRBJ1-5; no definite D call. Trimming removed 1 base at V and 2 bases at J, with 9 bases between. Looked up from germline, CDR1 is LGHDT and CDR2 is YNNKEL (reference sequence). This CDR3 comprises 15 residues. CDR3 loop: CASSQGRVGNQPQHF. CDR3 bases: TGTGCCAGCAGCCAAGGTCGCGTCGGCAATCAGCCCCAGCATTTT.

The chain combines TRBV7-9 with TRBJ1-2; weak D call: TRBD1 (5 bases). CDR1 SEHNR and CDR2 FQNEAQ come from the germline V gene (reference sequence). CDR3 length equals 14 residues. Trimming left V 5 bases short and J 2 bases short, with 12 bases between. The CDR3 protein is CASSPAGRNYGYTF. Here the CDR3 DNA reads TGTGCCAGCAGCCCCGCGGGACGGAACTATGGCTACACCTTC. The full variable domain, rest sourced from reference TRBV7-9 and TRBJ1-2, is DTGVSQNPRHKITKRGQNVTFRCDPISEHNRLYWYRQTLGQGPEFLTYFQNEAQLEKSRLLSDRFSAERPKGSFSTLEIQRTEQGDSAMYLCASSPAGRNYGYTFGSGTRLTVV.

This chain links TRBV6-5 with TRBJ1-2; D gene ambiguous. This CDR3 region has 15 residues. Germline V CDR1 and CDR2: MNHEY, SVGAGI. V was clipped by 3 bases and J by 0 bases, with 11 bases between them. The CDR3 protein is CASSYWSGSNYGYTF. DNA for the CDR3: TGTGCCAGCAGTTATTGGTCCGGGTCTAACTATGGCTACACCTTC.

V is TRBV10-3 and J is TRBJ2-3; 11 bases match TRBD2. Germline CDR1 is ENHRY and CDR2 is SYGVKD. V gave up 2 bases and J gave up 2 bases; unmatched junction bases: 6. The CDR3 is 17 residues long. CDR3 sequence reads: CAISERASGGSTDTQYF. In DNA, the CDR3 is TGTGCCATCAGTGAGAGGGCTAGCGGGGGGTCCACAGATACGCAGTATTTT.

The chain is built from TRBV1 and TRBJ2-3; TRBD1 reflects the table's D call only, with no check against the DNA. TRBV1 is termed a pseudogene. This CDR3 is built from 15 residues. The CDR3 DNA reads as TGCACCAGCAGCCCACCCCAGGCCCGCACAGATACGCAGTATTTT. Translated, it gives CTSSPPQARTDTQYF.

The chain couples TRBV7-3 to TRBJ2-3, with 8 nucleotides matching TRBD2. The V and J ends lost 2 bases and 6 bases, in that order; junction bases with no gene match: 7. Germline values: CDR1 SGHTA, CDR2 FQGTGA. The CDR3 consists of 15 residues. CDR3 residues: CASSLGGSGVDTQYF. The CDR3 DNA sequence: TGTGCCAGCAGCTTAGGAGGTAGCGGGGTTGATACGCAGTATTTT.

The chain employs TRBV7-2 and TRBJ1-4; 7 nucleotides line up with TRBD1. This CDR3 comprises 15 residues. Trimming took 2 bases from V and 6 from J; bases not matched to a gene: 6. Germline V gives CDR1 SGHTA, CDR2 FQGNSA. In DNA form, the CDR3 reads TGTGCCAGCAGCTTAAGACAGGGTGGGGATGAAAAACTGTTTTTT. It specifies CASSLRQGGDEKLFF.

The J gene is TRBJ1-1, the V gene TRBV28; D is unresolved. CDR1 and CDR2 (germline): MDHEN, SYDVKM. The V gene lost 3 bases and the J gene lost 9 bases, with 11 bases spanning the gap. The CDR3 sequence is 12 residues long. This CDR3 is CASSLIRTKAFF. CDR3 sequence (DNA): TGTGCCAGCAGTTTGATCAGGACTAAAGCTTTCTTT.

The chain joins TRBV5-1 to TRBJ2-1; D is ambiguous. Germline CDR1 is SGHRS and CDR2 is YFSETQ. Deletions cut 1 base from V and 8 bases from J, with 13 bases between. The CDR3 is made up of 14 amino acids. This CDR3 reads CASSLIPGSDEQFF. The CDR3 DNA reads as TGCGCCAGCAGCTTGATACCCGGTAGTGATGAGCAGTTCTTC.

This chain links TRBV27 with TRBJ2-7; 10 bases fit TRBD1. This CDR3 region has 16 residues. CDR1 and CDR2 (germline): MNHEY, SMNVEV (reference sequence). The ends lost 6 bases at V and 0 bases at J; junction bases unmatched: 8. CDR3 DNA sequence: TGTGCCAGCAGCTGGGGACAGGGGCCCCCCTCCTACGAGCAGTACTTC. It is translated as CASSWGQGPPSYEQYF.

The J gene is TRBJ2-1, the V gene TRBV29-1; 7 bases map to TRBD2. Germline V gives CDR1 SQVTM, CDR2 ANQGSEA. The CDR3 length is 15 residues. V gave up 3 bases and J gave up 5 bases; unmatched junction bases: 10. The DNA for the CDR3 is TGCAGCGTTGAGAGCTCCGTGCTAGCGGACAATGAGCAGTTCTTC. Protein product: CSVESSVLADNEQFF.

The chain links TRBV28 to TRBJ2-7; 7 nucleotides agree with TRBD1. Germline V gives CDR1 MDHEN, CDR2 SYDVKM. The CDR3 is 12 amino acids. The V segment lost 10 bases and the J segment 5 bases; nucleotides outside the gene matches: 8. CDR3 sequence (DNA): TGTGCCACCCGACAGGGTGGAGACGAGCAGTACTTC. Amino acid sequence: CATRQGGDEQYF.

CDR3 sequence: CASSQEAFSYEQYF. The CDR3 coding sequence is TGTGCCAGCAGCCAAGAAGCATTCTCCTACGAGCAGTACTTC. The chain links TRBV4-2 to TRBJ2-7; D is undetermined. The CDR3 covers 14 residues. The V gene lost 0 bases and the J gene lost 0 bases, with 6 bases spanning the gap. Per germline, CDR1 LGHNA and CDR2 YNFKEQ.

The V call is TRBV6-5, the J call TRBJ2-7; 10 nucleotides align to TRBD1. The ends lost 0 bases at V and 3 bases at J; junction bases unmatched: 5. From germline, CDR1 is MNHEY and CDR2 SVGAGI. CDR3 length: 16 amino acids. CDR3 nucleotides: TGTGCCAGCAGTTACTCCGGGACAGGGGCCTTCTACGAGCAGTACTTC. The encoded protein is CASSYSGTGAFYEQYF.

This clone was counted once. The V and J genes are TRBV5-1 and TRBJ2-2, with 8 bases aligning to TRBD1. There are 16 residues in the CDR3. Per the germline V gene, CDR1 is SGHRS and CDR2 is YFSETQ. The V segment lost 1 base and the J segment 6 bases; nucleotides outside the gene matches: 8. The CDR3 DNA sequence: TGCGCCAGCAGCTTGCGTCCAGGGGGCATTGCCGGGGAGCTGTTTTTT. Its protein is CASSLRPGGIAGELFF. Using reference TRBV5-1 and TRBJ2-2 for the parts outside the CDR3, the full variable domain is KAGVTQTPRYLIKTRGQQVTLSCSPISGHRSVSWYQQTPGQGLQFLFEYFSETQRNKGNFPGRFSGRQFSNSRSEMNVSTLELGDSALYLCASSLRPGGIAGELFFGEGSRLTVL.

There are a few counts of this clone. V is TRBV11-2 and J is TRBJ2-1, with a weak D call TRBD2 (5 bases). CDR3 length equals 16 residues. Trimming cost V 1 base and J 2 bases, with 12 bases left between them. Per germline, CDR1 SGHAT and CDR2 FQNNGV. CDR3 loop: CASSLVGVVAYNEQFF. In DNA form, the CDR3 reads TGTGCCAGCAGCTTAGTCGGGGTAGTTGCCTACAATGAGCAGTTCTTC. The full variable domain, in which reference TRBV11-2 and TRBJ2-1 provide the parts outside the CDR3, is EAGVAQSPRYKIIEKRQSVAFWCNPISGHATLYWYQQILGQGPKLLIQFQNNGVVDDSQLPKDRFSAERLKGVDSTLKIQPAKLEDSAVYLCASSLVGVVAYNEQFFGPGTRLTVL.

The chain joins TRBV7-2 to TRBJ1-6; D is unclear. The CDR3 is 16 residues long. Germline V gene sequence: CDR1 SGHTA, CDR2 FQGNSA. V dropped 6 bases and J dropped 4 bases, with 16 bases sitting between them. The CDR3 DNA sequence: TGTGCCAGCAGACCTGGCGGGCCGTTATATAATTCACCCCTCCACTTT. It is translated as CASRPGGPLYNSPLHF.